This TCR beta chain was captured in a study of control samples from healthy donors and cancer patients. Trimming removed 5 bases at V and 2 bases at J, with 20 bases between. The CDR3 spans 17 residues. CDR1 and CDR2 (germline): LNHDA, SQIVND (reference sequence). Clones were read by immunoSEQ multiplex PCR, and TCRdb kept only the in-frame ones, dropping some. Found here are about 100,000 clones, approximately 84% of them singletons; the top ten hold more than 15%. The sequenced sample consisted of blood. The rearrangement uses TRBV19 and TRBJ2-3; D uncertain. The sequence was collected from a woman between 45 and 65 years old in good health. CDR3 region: CASSPALAAKFTDTQYF. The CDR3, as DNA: TGTGCCAGTAGTCCCGCCCTTGCAGCGAAATTCACAGATACGCAGTATTTT.